This TCR beta chain is drawn from a study of T cells after yellow fever vaccination. Germline V gene data show CDR1 as SGHTA and CDR2 as FQGNSA. There are 13 residues in the CDR3. V trimming: 5 bases; J trimming: 7 bases; junction bases outside the gene matches: 7. UMIs were added to TCR cDNA along with a universal primer site when it was made by 5'RACE template switching. From the 5' RACE reads, TCRdb called clonotypes with MiXCR, one entry per CDR3 protein. The repertoire consists of some 400,000 distinct CDR3 sequences, with over 15% occurring once and the leading ten covering roughly a sixth. Whole-study results and caveats: Contaminating bulk clonotypes could be abundant in FACS-sorted repertoires. The booster response re-showed most primary clones: roughly 97% CD4, 88% CD8.

Comment on this clonotype: What it binds is not known.

The specimen was PBMCs, collected before the yellow fever booster vaccination. This TCR came from a man younger than 30 who received the YFV17D yellow fever vaccine. The rearrangement joins TRBV7-2 to TRBJ1-2, with TRBD1 matching over 7 bases. DNA of the CDR3: TGTGCCAGCAGCAAGGACAGGTCGGGTGGCTACACCTTC. It yields the protein CASSKDRSGGYTF.